This T cell receptor (beta chain) was identified in a study of blood T cell repertoires in COVID-19. On the study more broadly: Some COVID-19 samples were acute and others convalescent; all came from the United States, Italy and Spain. T cells, B-cell-depleted T cells, or PBMCs supplied cDNA or gDNA.

Unmatched junction bases numbered 9, after V lost 4 bases and J lost 4 bases. The germline CDR1 and CDR2 sequences are SGDLS and YYNGEE. This CDR3 is 15 amino acids long. Produced via immunoSEQ multiplex PCR; TCRdb's table is partial and in-frame only. There are 150,000 or so clones in the sample; less than 90% occur only once, and roughly 14% lies in the top ten. The source of this sequence is a man younger than 35 with active or convalescent COVID-19. Sequencing input: peripheral blood. The V gene is TRBV9, the J gene TRBJ2-7; 9 bases fit TRBD1. CDR3 sequence: CASSTVDRGFYEQYF. For the CDR3, the DNA is TGTGCCAGCAGCACCGTGGACAGGGGTTTTTACGAGCAGTACTTC.